This T cell receptor beta chain originates from a study of patients and donors after allogeneic stem cell transplantation. This clonotype came up a few times. A read error may produce the germline difference seen at one junction end. Germline-derived CDR1 and CDR2 are MNHEY and SMNVEV (reference sequence). CDR3 length: 14 residues. TCRdb called the RT-PCR reads again in MiXCR, with one record for every CDR3 protein. The profile shows about 960,000 distinct CDR3 sequences, roughly 17% of them singletons. This receptor was obtained from a human donor who was either an allogeneic HSCT recipient or a stem cell or donor lymphocyte infusion donor (not recorded which). It is not recorded whose cells these are; they may come from a transplant donor. The genes are TRBV27 and TRBJ2-7; unclear D gene. Sequenced sample: blood, either unsorted or a sorted T cell fraction (not recorded which). The CDR3 DNA reads TGTGCCAGCAGTTTTATCCCCCACACACTTCTTCTAATCTTC. It translates to CASSFIPHTLLLIF.